The 24 T cell receptor beta chains given below trace back to one sample, sequenced in a study of identical twins. Via MiXCR, TCRdb re-called the 5' RACE reads, giving one row per CDR3 protein. The table lists 700,000 or so distinct CDR3 sequences, 8.6% of them singletons. This sample also appeared in a second study, on yellow fever vaccine responses in identical twins.

The material sequenced was PBMCs. These receptors originate from a woman aged 18-29 years in good health.

The chain couples TRBV15 to TRBJ2-7; D might be TRBD2 (5 bases). The V gene's germline CDR1 is LNHNV and CDR2 YYDKDF (reference sequence). The CDR3 consists of 15 residues. V was shortened by 1 base and J by 6 bases, with 16 bases between the two germline ends. In nucleotides, the CDR3 is TGTGCCACCAGCAGAGTTAGCCTTGGACTGGGCGAGCAGTACTTC. It yields the protein CATSRVSLGLGEQYF.

This clonotype has just a few counts. The genes are TRBV5-4 and TRBJ2-3; D is unclear. Deletions cut 0 bases from V and 0 bases from J, with 11 bases between. CDR1 is SGHNT, CDR2 YYREEE, per germline (reference sequence). The CDR3 length is 16 residues. In DNA form, the CDR3 reads TGTGCCAGCAGCTTGGGAGAGAAACCTAGCACAGATACGCAGTATTTT. Protein: CASSLGEKPSTDTQYF.

The rearrangement links TRBV4-1 to TRBJ1-1; D is perhaps TRBD1 (5 bases). Trimming removed 0 bases from V and 10 bases from J, with 15 bases in between. Germline values: CDR1 MGHRA, CDR2 YSYEKL. This CDR3 has 14 amino acids. The CDR3 spells CASSQDSGFGGAFF. The CDR3 region has the DNA TGCGCCAGCAGCCAAGATTCAGGGTTTGGTGGAGCTTTCTTT.

This clonotype was recorded many times. This chain uses TRBV6-1 with TRBJ2-5, with a possible D match to TRBD2 (7 bases). V lost 6 bases and J 3 bases, leaving 17 bases between the germline ends. The CDR3 extends over 15 amino acids. Germline CDR1 is MNHNS and CDR2 is SASEGT. CDR3 bases: TGTGCCAGCAGCCGAGGGGAGGGGGGGAAAGAGACCCAGTACTTC. It translates to CASSRGEGGKETQYF.

This clonotype appeared a few times. The J gene is TRBJ2-1, the V gene TRBV10-1; 13 bases are a match to TRBD2. This CDR3 has 14 amino acids. Germline trimming cut 8 bases from V and 5 bases from J; bases unmatched to any gene: 3. Per the germline V gene, CDR1 is WNHNN and CDR2 is SYGVQD (reference sequence). DNA for the CDR3: TGCGCCAGCCAAGGGACTAGCGGGGACAATGAGCAGTTCTTC. As protein: CASQGTSGDNEQFF.

This clonotype was recorded at least ten times. The chain uses TRBV12-3 or TRBV12-4 and TRBJ2-3; D uncertain. The CDR3 loop spans 15 amino acids. The V end lost 6 bases, the J end lost 2 bases, and 15 bases lay between the germline ends. This CDR3 is CASRGLGVYTDTQYF. The DNA for the CDR3 is TGTGCCAGCAGGGGTCTTGGGGTATACACAGATACGCAGTATTTT.

This clonotype has just a few counts. The gene calls are TRBV6-1 and TRBJ1-6; D is perhaps TRBD1 (5 bases). This CDR3 has 15 amino acids. Trimming removed 5 bases at V and 9 bases at J, with 17 bases between. In germline, CDR1 is MNHNS, CDR2 SASEGT. CDR3 sequence reads: CASSTTRALGSPLHF. The CDR3 region has the DNA TGTGCCAGCAGTACAACCAGGGCTTTGGGTTCACCCCTCCACTTT.

This clonotype was found many times. J is TRBJ2-7 and V is TRBV5-1, with 8 bases lining up with TRBD1. Looked up from germline, CDR1 is SGHRS and CDR2 is YFSETQ. The junction had 9 bases not matched to a gene; V was cut back by 0 bases and J by 4 bases. The CDR3 runs 16 residues. The CDR3 sequence is CASSLGSTGVVYEQYF. CDR3 nucleotides: TGCGCCAGCAGCTTGGGATCGACAGGGGTAGTTTACGAGCAGTACTTC.

This clonotype was seen more than once but under ten times. This sequence joins TRBV2 and TRBJ2-3; D perhaps matches TRBD2 (6 bases). Germline V gives CDR1 SNHLY, CDR2 FYNNEI. The CDR3 length is 16 residues. With 4 bases removed from V and 0 bases from J, the gap between germline ends came to 14 bases. CDR3 loop: CASSASAGPSTDTQYF. The CDR3 region has the DNA TGTGCCAGCAGTGCTTCCGCGGGGCCGAGCACAGATACGCAGTATTTT.

The chain recombines TRBV20-1 with TRBJ2-7; D possibly corresponds to TRBD1 (6 bases). Looked up from germline, CDR1 is DFQATT and CDR2 is SNEGSKA (reference sequence). V was cut by 2 bases and J by 3 bases, with 20 bases left in between. CDR3 size: 16 residues. CDR3 loop: CSARKLTGSGHYEQYF. For the CDR3, the DNA is TGCAGTGCTAGAAAACTGACAGGTTCCGGACACTACGAGCAGTACTTC.

The gene calls are TRBV20-1 and TRBJ2-1, with 7 bases aligning to TRBD2. The CDR3 consists of 16 residues. Germline values: CDR1 DFQATT, CDR2 SNEGSKA (reference sequence). J was trimmed by 1 base and V by 0 bases; bases with no gene match: 6. Here the CDR3 reads CSAREGGLISYNEQFF. The CDR3 DNA reads as TGCAGTGCTAGAGAGGGGGGACTAATTTCCTACAATGAGCAGTTCTTC.

The chain uses TRBV6-1 and TRBJ2-6; D may be TRBD1 (6 bases). V was pared by 5 bases and J by 4 bases, with 12 bases between. This CDR3 comprises 15 residues. The V gene's germline CDR1 is MNHNS and CDR2 SASEGT. CDR3 sequence reads: CASSLPGTGANVLTF. CDR3 DNA: TGTGCCAGCAGTCTTCCCGGGACAGGGGCCAACGTCCTGACTTTC.

This clonotype was counted between two and nine times. This sequence joins TRBV5-6 and TRBJ2-5; possible D gene TRBD1, 5 bases. CDR3 length: 12 residues. The germline V and J ends were trimmed by 4 bases and 5 bases, with 9 bases remaining between them. The V gene's germline CDR1 is SGHDT and CDR2 YYEEEE. CDR3 in DNA: TGTGCCAGCAGCACCTCAGGGGAGACCCAGTACTTC. Its protein product is CASSTSGETQYF. Full variable domain (remainder filled in from reference TRBV5-6 and TRBJ2-5): DAGVTQSPTHLIKTRGQQVTLRCSPKSGHDTVSWYQQALGQGPQFIFQYYEEEERQRGNFPDRFSGHQFPNYSSELNVNALLLGDSALYLCASSTSGETQYFGPGTRLLVL.

Many counts were recorded for this clonotype. The chain joins TRBV20-1 to TRBJ2-1; D call uncertain. V was shortened by 5 bases and J by 0 bases, with 11 bases between the two germline ends. There are 14 residues in the CDR3. The V gene's germline CDR1 is DFQATT and CDR2 SNEGSKA (reference sequence). CDR3 sequence reads: CSAVLQVSYNEQFF. Written as DNA, the CDR3 is TGCAGTGCTGTCCTGCAAGTCTCCTACAATGAGCAGTTCTTC.

The chain links TRBV18 to TRBJ2-1; D ambiguous. Trimming stripped 0 bases from V and 8 bases from J, with 17 bases between. The V gene's germline CDR1 is KGHSH and CDR2 LQKENI. The CDR3 length is 16 residues. This CDR3 is CASSPPIGRPGYEQFF. The CDR3 DNA is TGTGCCAGCTCACCACCGATCGGGCGCCCCGGCTATGAGCAGTTCTTC.

This chain uses TRBV6-2 or TRBV6-3 with TRBJ2-7; 9 nucleotides match TRBD1. With V trimmed by 8 bases and J by 5 bases, 4 bases remained unmatched. There are 12 residues in the CDR3. The germline V gene encodes CDR1 MNHEY and CDR2 SVGEGT. CDR3 DNA sequence: TGTGCCAGCTTGACAGGGGGGAACGAGCAGTACTTC. Protein: CASLTGGNEQYF.

This clonotype has a count of ten or more. This chain joins TRBV14 and TRBJ2-2, with 9 bases aligning to TRBD2. The V and J ends lost 0 bases and 4 bases, in that order; junction bases with no gene match: 6. The CDR3 runs to 17 residues. Germline lookup yields CDR1 SGHDN and CDR2 FVKESK. CDR3 region: CASSQDRLAGITGELFF. CDR3 DNA: TGTGCCAGCAGCCAAGATCGGCTAGCGGGGATCACCGGGGAGCTGTTTTTT.

The rearrangement links TRBV28 to TRBJ2-3, with 9 nucleotides matching TRBD1. This CDR3 comprises 14 residues. Germline loops: CDR1 MDHEN, CDR2 SYDVKM. Trimming took 5 bases from V and 9 from J; bases not matched to a gene: 9. CDR3 in DNA: TGTGCCAGCAGTCTAACACAGGGGGCTCGGACGCAGTATTTT. Its protein product is CASSLTQGARTQYF.

This clonotype was counted many times. The J gene is TRBJ2-7, the V gene TRBV6-2 or TRBV6-3; D might be TRBD2 (6 bases). Germline lookup yields CDR1 MNHEY and CDR2 SVGEGT. Trimming removed 5 bases at V and 2 bases at J, with 13 bases between. CDR3 length: 14 amino acids. CDR3 protein: CASSTPGLPYEQYF. The CDR3 region has the DNA TGTGCCAGCAGTACCCCGGGACTTCCCTACGAGCAGTACTTC.

The chain employs TRBV5-1 and TRBJ2-2, with TRBD1 matching 8 bases. Unmatched junction bases numbered 6, after V lost 7 bases and J lost 4 bases. Germline CDR1 and CDR2: SGHRS and YFSETQ. The CDR3 has 14 amino acids. CDR3 sequence reads: CASGGTGSTGELFF. The DNA for the CDR3 is TGCGCCAGCGGCGGGACAGGATCCACCGGGGAGCTGTTTTTT.

This clonotype occurred a few times. V is TRBV30 and J is TRBJ1-1, with TRBD1 as a possible D gene (6 bases). This CDR3 has 14 residues. The germline gives CDR1 GTSNPN, CDR2 SVGIG (reference sequence). Between the trimmed V and J ends, which lost 4 bases and 2 bases, there was a span of 14 bases. The CDR3 sequence: CAWTPGQTNTEAFF. As DNA, the CDR3 is TGTGCCTGGACCCCCGGACAGACCAACACTGAAGCTTTCTTT.

This chain uses TRBV7-2 with TRBJ2-7, with 8 bases lining up with TRBD1. V shed 5 bases and J 3 bases; nucleotides not matched to a gene: 12. The germline CDR1 and CDR2 sequences are SGHTA and FQGNSA. The CDR3 has 16 residues. The DNA for the CDR3 is TGTGCCAGCAGCCCGACGAGGGGACAGGCGATCTACGAGCAGTACTTC. This encodes CASSPTRGQAIYEQYF.

The chain joins TRBV12-3 or TRBV12-4 to TRBJ1-3; D not resolved. The CDR3 runs 13 residues. The germline V and J ends were trimmed by 11 bases and 3 bases, with 14 bases remaining between them. CDR3 amino acids: CAVLPAVGNTIYF. In nucleotides, the CDR3 is TGTGCCGTATTACCGGCGGTTGGAAACACCATATATTTT.

This clonotype has a count of ten or more. The V and J genes are TRBV20-1 and TRBJ2-7; 9 bases align to TRBD2. The germline gives CDR1 DFQATT, CDR2 SNEGSKA (reference sequence). Germline trimming cut 5 bases from V and 0 bases from J; bases unmatched to any gene: 11. The CDR3 has 16 amino acids. The CDR3 here is CSAGSGGGISSYEQYF. The CDR3, as DNA: TGCAGTGCTGGTAGCGGGGGCGGAATTAGCTCCTACGAGCAGTACTTC.